One sample yielded the 2 T cell receptor beta chains listed below, sequenced in a study of glioma-infiltrating T cells after dendritic cell vaccination. TCRdb keeps only in-frame clones here, not all; method: immunoSEQ multiplex PCR. The sample has about 67,000 clones, around 86% seen once. Source: blood, taken before dendritic cell vaccination. The receptors come from a human donor with glioblastoma.

V is TRBV21-1 and J is TRBJ1-2; the table calls TRBD1, which could not be checked here. TRBV21-1 is given as a pseudogene. CDR3 length: 14 residues. CDR3 DNA sequence: TGTGCCAGCTTTAGGGGAAGGGGCTCCTATGGCTACACCTTC. It yields the protein CASFRGRGSYGYTF.

This rearrangement joins TRBV5-5 to TRBJ1-1; D is perhaps TRBD1 (5 bases). CDR1 and CDR2 (germline): SGHKS, YYEKEE (reference sequence). V lost 6 bases and J lost 5, with 14 bases in between. This CDR3 has 13 amino acids. This CDR3 is CASTLLTATEAFF. The CDR3 nucleotides read TGTGCCAGCACTCTCTTGACAGCAACTGAAGCTTTCTTT.